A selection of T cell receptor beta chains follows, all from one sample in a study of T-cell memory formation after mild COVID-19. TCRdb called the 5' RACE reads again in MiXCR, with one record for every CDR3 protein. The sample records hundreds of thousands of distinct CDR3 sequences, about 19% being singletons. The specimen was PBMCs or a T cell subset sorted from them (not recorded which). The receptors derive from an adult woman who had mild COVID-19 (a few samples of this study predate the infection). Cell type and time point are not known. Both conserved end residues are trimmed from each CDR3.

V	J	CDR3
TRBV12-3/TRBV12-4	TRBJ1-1	ASSLAGISMNTEAF
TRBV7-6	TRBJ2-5	ASSLRFSGRTQETQY
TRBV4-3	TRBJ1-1	ASSQDTQFATEAF
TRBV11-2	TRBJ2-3	ASSLDRVILEPGTDTQY
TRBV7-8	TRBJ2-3	ASSQRVTDTQY
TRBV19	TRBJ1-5	ASQWQNSNQPQH
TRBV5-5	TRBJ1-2	ASSSPMGGAPGYGYT
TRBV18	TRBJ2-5	ASSPGPGETQY
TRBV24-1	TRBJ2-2	ATASWTSNTGELF
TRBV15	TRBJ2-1	ATSSEVGGATEQF
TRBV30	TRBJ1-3	AWSGTLEWVTIY
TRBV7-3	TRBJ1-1	ASSLRSGNTEAF
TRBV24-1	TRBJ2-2	ATSETGLVGDTGELF
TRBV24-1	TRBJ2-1	ATSDLAGHNEQF
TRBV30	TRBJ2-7	AWSGAGGSYEQY
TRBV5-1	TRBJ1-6	ASSLLTGGNSPLH
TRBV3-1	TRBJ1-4	ASSQEGIPNEKLF
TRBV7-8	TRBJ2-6	ASSLLGSNSGANVLT
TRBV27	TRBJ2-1	ASSPGRGQESTGEQF
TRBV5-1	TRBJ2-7	ASSSVGTGPYEQY
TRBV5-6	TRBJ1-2	ASSFAGRGYGYT
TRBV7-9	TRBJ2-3	ASSIRLVGTDTQY
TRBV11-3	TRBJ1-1	ASSPTGSGNTEAF
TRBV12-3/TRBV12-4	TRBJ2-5	ASSSRTSLRLPETQY
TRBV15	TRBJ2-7	ATSRGGTNDEQY
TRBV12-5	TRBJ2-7	ASGLVVARQGTYEQY
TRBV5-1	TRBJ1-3	ASRPDSSPGNTIY
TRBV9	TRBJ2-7	ASSVNVGLTYEQY
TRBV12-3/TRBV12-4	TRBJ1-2	ASSFGRGSGYT
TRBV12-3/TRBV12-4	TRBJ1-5	ASSPRGVLQGNQPQH
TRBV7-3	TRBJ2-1	ASSLGGLTNEQF
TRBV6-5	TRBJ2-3	ASSYGHKSSPATDTQY
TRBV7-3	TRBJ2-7	ASSPNHATYEQY
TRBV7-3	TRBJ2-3	ASSGNTDTQY
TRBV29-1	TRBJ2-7	SAETAGFYEQY
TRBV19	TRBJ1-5	ASSMDRIQPQH
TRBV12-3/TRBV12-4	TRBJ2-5	ASSSQTGAGETQY
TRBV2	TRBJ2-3	ASRPGQGADTQY
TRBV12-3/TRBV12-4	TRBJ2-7	ASRPRTDYEQY
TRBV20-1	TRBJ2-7	SGNRAGTGDEQY
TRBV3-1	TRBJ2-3	ASSQGSLADTQY
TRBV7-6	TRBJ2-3	ASSTFTDTQY
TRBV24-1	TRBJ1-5	ATSDSGQGLSNQPQH
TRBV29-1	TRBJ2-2	SVEENRNTGELF
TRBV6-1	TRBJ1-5	ASSKRTGTDQPQH
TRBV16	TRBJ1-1	ASSQSLSGLRNTEAF